These 25 T cell receptor beta chains were all obtained from the same sample, sequenced in a study of cytomegalovirus exposure and HLA in healthy donors. PCR was performed using 60 Vbeta and 13 Jbeta primers. Assay used: immunoSEQ multiplex PCR; TCRdb lists only in-frame clones, some missing. Of roughly 200,000 clones listed, roughly four fifths are singletons. What was sequenced was PBMCs. The source is a woman aged 30 to 39 in good health and CMV-seropositive.

The chain has TRBV28 and TRBJ2-3, with a tentative D call TRBD2 (5 bases). CDR3 length equals 12 residues. Germline lookup yields CDR1 MDHEN and CDR2 SYDVKM. V lost 6 bases to trimming and J lost 4 bases, with 8 bases between them. CDR3 sequence: CASREAADTQYF. The CDR3 coding sequence is TGTGCCAGCAGAGAAGCGGCAGATACGCAGTATTTT.

This clone has a handful of counts. In nucleotides, the CDR3 is TGTGCCAGCTCACTAGCGGACACCTACGAGCAGTACTTC. This gives the protein CASSLADTYEQYF. The genes are TRBV18 and TRBJ2-7, with D perhaps matching TRBD2 (6 bases). Germline-derived CDR1 and CDR2 are KGHSH and LQKENI. The CDR3 has 13 residues. The V gene lost 4 bases and the J gene lost 2 bases, with 9 bases spanning the gap.

A single count supports this clone. This chain uses TRBV28 with TRBJ1-1, with D unclear. CDR3 length equals 13 residues. With 3 bases removed from V and 5 bases from J, the gap between germline ends came to 10 bases. Germline V lookup: CDR1 MDHEN, CDR2 SYDVKM. CDR3 sequence: CASSLFPGTEAFF. The DNA for the CDR3 is TGTGCCAGCAGTTTGTTCCCGGGGACTGAAGCTTTCTTT.

The chain uses TRBV7-9 and TRBJ2-1, with 8 bases lining up with TRBD2. J gave up 0 bases and V 3 bases, and 7 bases lay outside the gene matches. The germline V gene has CDR1 SEHNR and CDR2 FQNEAQ (reference sequence). The CDR3 runs to 17 residues. CDR3 in amino acids: CASSFGSGMSSYNEQFF. The CDR3 coding sequence is TGTGCCAGCAGCTTTGGTAGCGGGATGAGCTCCTACAATGAGCAGTTCTTC.

This chain links TRBV4-1 with TRBJ2-5; 10 bases fit TRBD2. CDR3 size: 17 residues. J gave up 5 bases and V 3 bases, and 12 bases lay outside the gene matches. CDR1 and CDR2 from the germline V gene are MGHRA and YSYEKL. CDR3 residues: CASSQPVAGGFVETQYF. The CDR3 coding sequence is TGCGCCAGCAGCCAGCCAGTAGCGGGAGGTTTCGTTGAGACCCAGTACTTC.

The gene calls are TRBV9 and TRBJ2-1, with D possibly being TRBD1 (5 bases). V shed 0 bases and J shed 5 bases, with 9 bases lying between them. This CDR3 has 14 residues. Germline CDR1 reads SGDLS; CDR2 reads YYNGEE. Here the CDR3 DNA reads TGTGCCAGCAGCGTAGGGGGCAGGAACAATGAGCAGTTCTTC. This gives the protein CASSVGGRNNEQFF.

The chain has TRBV19 and TRBJ2-1, with TRBD2 matching over 12 bases. The CDR3 length is 19 residues. From germline, CDR1 is LNHDA and CDR2 SQIVND (reference sequence). With 5 bases clipped from V and 2 bases from J, the junction kept 13 bases outside the gene matches. The CDR3 DNA is TGTGCCAGTAGTTATGGACTAGCGGGACCTAAGGGGCCCTACAATGAGCAGTTCTTC. Residues: CASSYGLAGPKGPYNEQFF.

This chain links TRBV18 with TRBJ2-5, with unresolved D. From germline, CDR1 is KGHSH and CDR2 LQKENI. V lost 5 bases and J lost 2, with 9 bases in between. There are 13 residues in the CDR3. CDR3 region: CASSATQQETQYF. In DNA, the CDR3 is TGTGCCAGCTCAGCTACGCAACAAGAGACCCAGTACTTC.

This clone was found a few times. The V and J genes are TRBV27 and TRBJ1-1; D perhaps matches TRBD1 (6 bases). Germline-derived CDR1 and CDR2 are MNHEY and SMNVEV (reference sequence). Trimming took off 7 bases at V and 7 bases at J, with 16 bases between the two ends. The CDR3 length is 13 residues. In DNA form, the CDR3 reads TGTGCCAGCAATTGGCAGGGAGGGGGTGAAGCTTTCTTT. Encoded protein: CASNWQGGGEAFF.

In its sample, this clone was seen a few times. The V call is TRBV28, the J call TRBJ1-2; D is perhaps TRBD1 (5 bases). This CDR3 is built from 14 residues. Germline loops: CDR1 MDHEN, CDR2 SYDVKM. Trimming took 6 bases from V and 10 from J, leaving 21 bases between them. The CDR3 DNA follows: TGTGCCAGCAGCACCGCGGGACGGCCTTCTTTCTACACCTTC. It encodes CASSTAGRPSFYTF.

The V gene is TRBV4-3, the J gene TRBJ2-6, with D hard to call. The germline V gene has CDR1 LGHNA and CDR2 YSLEER. Trimming stripped 0 bases from V and 0 bases from J, with 15 bases between. The CDR3 covers 19 residues. DNA of the CDR3: TGCGCCAGCAGCCAAGATCGGGTGACGGAATACTCTGGGGCCAACGTCCTGACTTTC. It translates to CASSQDRVTEYSGANVLTF.

This clone has more than one count but fewer than ten. The chain employs TRBV5-1 and TRBJ2-7; perhaps TRBD1 as D (5 bases). The germline V gene encodes CDR1 SGHRS and CDR2 YFSETQ. The CDR3 is 18 amino acids. V was pared by 4 bases and J by 3 bases, with 26 bases between. This chain's CDR3 is CASSRGILTSTTYYEQYF. CDR3 bases: TGCGCCAGCAGCAGGGGTATTCTTACTTCCACCACGTACTACGAGCAGTACTTC.

The rearrangement uses TRBV7-9 and TRBJ2-1; 7 bases agree with TRBD1. The CDR3 is 16 residues long. Germline loops: CDR1 SEHNR, CDR2 FQNEAQ (reference sequence). The J segment lost 2 bases and the V segment lost 8 bases, leaving 12 bases of the junction unmatched. CDR3 sequence: CASGYPEDRTYNEQFF. The CDR3 DNA reads as TGTGCCAGCGGATATCCGGAGGACAGGACCTACAATGAGCAGTTCTTC.

This clone was detected only a few times. The rearrangement uses TRBV5-5 and TRBJ1-1; a weak D match, TRBD1 (5 bases). V was trimmed by 2 bases and J by 0 bases, leaving 8 bases between them. The CDR3 has 14 residues. CDR1 is SGHKS and CDR2 is YYEKEE in the germline V gene (reference sequence). The CDR3 sequence: CASSLQAVNTEAFF. In DNA, the CDR3 is TGTGCCAGCAGCTTACAGGCCGTGAACACTGAAGCTTTCTTT.

This chain joins TRBV4-2 and TRBJ2-2, with TRBD1 as a possible D gene (6 bases). The CDR3 is 16 amino acids. Germline CDR1 and CDR2: LGHNA and YNFKEQ. V was pared by 1 base and J by 6 bases, with 15 bases between. The CDR3 nucleotides are TGTGCCAGCAGCCAAGTCTTGGGGGCGCAGGCCGGGGAGCTGTTTTTT. Its protein product is CASSQVLGAQAGELFF.

This rearrangement joins TRBV21-1 to TRBJ2-7; the table's D call, TRBD2, was not checked against the DNA. TRBV21-1 is a pseudogene locus. This CDR3 comprises 15 residues. DNA for the CDR3: TGTGCCAGCAGCAAAGTGGAGGGGTCCTCCTACGAGCAGTACTTC. Its protein is CASSKVEGSSYEQYF.

Notes on this clone: The same CDR3 also results from other DNA sequences found in this sample. The chain employs TRBV7-3 and TRBJ2-7; D is perhaps TRBD1 (6 bases). V shed 0 bases and J shed 3 bases, with 6 bases lying between them. The CDR3 has 13 amino acids. Germline V CDR1 and CDR2: SGHTA, FQGTGA. The CDR3 coding sequence is TGTGCCAGCAGCTTAACAGGGGGCTACGAGCAGTACTTC. This gives the protein CASSLTGGYEQYF.

Worth noting for this clone: Compared with germline, one end of the junction differs, possibly owing to a read error. The V call is TRBV6-4, the J call TRBJ1-1, with unresolved D. This CDR3 spans 15 amino acids. Germline CDR1 reads MRHNA; CDR2 reads SNTAGT. CDR3 coding DNA: TGTGCCAGCAGTGACTCTGCGGGTCTGAACAGTGAAGCTTTCTTT. Amino acid sequence: CASSDSAGLNSEAFF.

This clone was detected a few times. The CDR3 DNA reads as TGTGCCAGCATCCCGGGACAGGGCACCGGGGAGCTGTTTTTT. It is translated as CASIPGQGTGELFF. V usage is TRBV7-9 and J usage is TRBJ2-2; TRBD1 aligns across 9 bases. CDR1 SEHNR and CDR2 FQNEAQ come from the germline V gene (reference sequence). V was clipped by 7 bases and J by 4 bases; unmatched bases: 4. The CDR3 length is 14 residues. The full variable domain, rest sourced from reference TRBV7-9 and TRBJ2-2, is DTGVSQNPRHKITKRGQNVTFRCDPISEHNRLYWYRQTLGQGPEFLTYFQNEAQLEKSRLLSDRFSAERPKGSFSTLEIQRTEQGDSAMYLCASIPGQGTGELFFGEGSRLTVL.

This rearrangement joins TRBV2 to TRBJ1-5, with D possibly matching TRBD1 (6 bases). This CDR3 comprises 13 residues. Trimming left V 5 bases short and J 7 bases short, with 12 bases between. Germline loops: CDR1 SNHLY, CDR2 FYNNEI. CDR3 in DNA: TGTGCCAGCAGTACAGGGTCTGGGCAGCCCCAGCATTTT. Translating gives CASSTGSGQPQHF. Full variable domain (rest looked up from reference TRBV2 and TRBJ1-5): EPEVTQTPSHQVTQMGQEVILRCVPISNHLYFYWYRQILGQKVEFLVSFYNNEISEKSEIFDDQFSVERPDGSNFTLKIRSTKLEDSAMYFCASSTGSGQPQHFGDGTRLSIL.

This chain connects TRBV7-2 to TRBJ1-1; no reliable D call. V was trimmed by 1 base and J by 2 bases, leaving 11 bases between them. Germline loops: CDR1 SGHTA, CDR2 FQGNSA. The CDR3 spans 15 residues. CDR3 sequence (DNA): TGTGCCAGCAGCTTAGTAACAGCATCTAACACTGAAGCTTTCTTT. This codes for CASSLVTASNTEAFF.

This chain uses TRBV5-6 with TRBJ1-1; D not certain. This CDR3 has 14 amino acids. Germline lookup yields CDR1 SGHDT and CDR2 YYEEEE. Between the trimmed V and J ends, which lost 4 bases and 1 base, there was a span of 11 bases. The CDR3 protein is CASSPNYGNTEAFF. CDR3 nucleotide sequence: TGTGCCAGCAGCCCCAATTACGGGAACACTGAAGCTTTCTTT.

The genes are TRBV4-2 and TRBJ2-5, with D maybe TRBD2 (6 bases). Germline V CDR1 and CDR2: LGHNA, YNFKEQ. The CDR3 runs 14 residues. Trimming took off 0 bases at V and 4 bases at J, with 9 bases between the two ends. CDR3: CASSQDWGVETQYF. Written as DNA, the CDR3 is TGTGCCAGCAGCCAAGACTGGGGGGTAGAGACCCAGTACTTC.

The chain combines TRBV28 with TRBJ1-4, with TRBD1 identical over 8 bases. After removal of 8 bases from V and 8 bases from J, the junction contained 7 bases not matched to a gene. The CDR3 contains 13 residues. The V gene's germline CDR1 is MDHEN and CDR2 SYDVKM. CDR3 residues: CASLGTGWEKLFF. The CDR3 DNA sequence: TGTGCCAGCTTAGGGACAGGATGGGAAAAACTGTTTTTT.

V and J are TRBV15 and TRBJ1-2; D is perhaps TRBD1 (6 bases). V shed 6 bases and J shed 7 bases, with 12 bases lying between them. The germline V gene encodes CDR1 LNHNV and CDR2 YYDKDF (reference sequence). This CDR3 contains 12 residues. In DNA form, the CDR3 reads TGTGCCACCAGAGGGGGGGGTGGTGGCTACACCTTC. This translates into CATRGGGGGYTF.